The clone carrying this T cell receptor beta chain was counted many times. The antigen is unknown. Exclusion of patients followed from uncontrolled infection, other autoimmune disease, pregnancy or lactation. Diagnostic assessment was based on clinical symptoms, serum thyroxine and TRAb, thyroid ultrasound and orbital computed tomography. This sample is drawn from a study of T cells in Graves' hyperthyroidism and ophthalmopathy. TCR beta CDR3 sequences were amplified from RNA transcripts. Carried out on the TCR CDR3, a first-round RT-PCR used the HTBI primer set. TCRdb passed the multiplex PCR reads through MiXCR, listing each CDR3 protein once. The data hold roughly 530,000 distinct CDR3 sequences, with approximately 17% observed a single time. Germline CDR1 SGHTA, CDR2 FQGTGA. CDR3 length equals 17 residues. V lost 5 bases and J lost 4; bases outside the gene matches: 8. Study findings and constraints: Separating ophthalmopathy from stable hyperthyroidism was achieved by a 13 V-J model. Blood also contained most expanded thyroid clonotypes above 0.001.

This clonotype was sampled from a woman aged 18 to 35 with Graves' ophthalmopathy. This chain joins TRBV7-3 and TRBJ2-5; 15 bases line up with TRBD2. The sequenced material came from blood. CDR3 DNA sequence: TGTGCCAGCAGCCTCGGACTAGCGGGAGGGCCGATAGAGACCCAGTACTTC. Protein sequence: CASSLGLAGGPIETQYF.